This T cell receptor (beta chain) comes out of a study of CD8+ T cells in alopecia areata (dated by TCRdb to the late 2010s). The study in broad terms: Treated patients were enrolled in an open-label pilot trial of oral tofacitinib, 5 to 10 mg twice daily, for moderate-to-severe alopecia areata. On the human side, TCRbeta sequencing was run on scalp tissue and on sorted CD4+ and CD8+ peripheral blood T cells from healthy controls and from alopecia areata patients with either patchy or totalis/universalis disease. Biopsies were taken from tofacitinib-treated patients at baseline and again at 4 and 24 weeks into treatment, and several of those patients also had a later scalp biopsy. The RNA source kit depended on sample type: the PAXgene miRNA kit for fixed scalp, the miRNeasy kit for PBMCs, and the RNeasy kit for mouse skin. In both human patients and the C3H/HeJ mouse model, the study applied high-throughput TCRbeta sequencing to look at T cell clonal expansion in alopecia areata. Scalp clonality was compared across normal scalp (n=4), patchy alopecia areata scalp (n=8), and alopecia totalis/universalis scalp (n=8). Patients stayed on tofacitinib for 6 to 18 months and then had 6 months of follow-up off drug so that delayed response and recurrence could be assessed. In treated patients, disease severity was measured using the SALT score, which gives the percentage of scalp surface area affected. TCRbeta CDR3 regions were amplified by immunoSEQ multiplex PCR with 35 Vbeta forward and 13 Jbeta reverse primers.

The method behind the library was the immunoSEQ multiplex PCR assay. To provide template for TCR sequencing, every sample had RNA extracted and reverse transcribed into cDNA. SuperScript III was used for first-strand cDNA synthesis, primed with a 2:1 mix of oligo-dT and random hexamers. A synthetic immune receptor repertoire was used to gauge amplification bias, and whatever bias remained was removed computationally. Per the source publication's procedure: After raw reads were preprocessed to remove errors, the CDR3 was defined following IMGT conventions as running from the conserved cysteine to phenylalanine. Clonality was calculated as 1 minus Shannon entropy normalized by log2 of the number of productive unique TCRs. Whether each scalp clone was CD4 or CD8 was inferred by checking scalp TCRbeta sequences against the CD4 and CD8 repertoires from sorted blood. TCRdb mirrors the immuneACCESS table, restricted to in-frame sequences. Some clones are absent from its copies; in checked studies, under half trace to an unresolved V gene, and the reason for the others is unknown. V and J calls and clone size are copied from that table; D and trimming were computed from the DNA. The sample table shows 200,000 to 250,000 clones, and less than 75% are seen once. Clones ranked in the top ten supply about 1.4% of the sample.

Results and caveats for the whole study, not just this receptor: Higher clonality and more expanded CD8+ clones were observed in lesional scalp than in normal scalp, particularly in alopecia totalis/universalis, a finding suggestive of antigenic drive. Unlike mouse skin, where gammadelta T cells dominate, normal human skin contains resident alphabeta T cells that get sequenced too, which complicates analysis of the scalp TCR repertoire. Tofacitinib significantly lowered scalp clonality and the number of expanded CD8+ clones among the top 100 scalp clones. Many expanded lesional clones were found to persist in scalp and blood during tofacitinib treatment, and relapse after treatment cessation may be partly explained by this persistence. Because the treated cohort was small and had just a single nonresponder, larger studies are needed to establish links between baseline CD8+ expansion and response. Shared TCR sequences between patients were less evident than in mice, which may be partly attributable to HLA diversity in the patient population.

A word on this clone: The antigen it binds to is not known. No base qualities exist here, and no much larger clone lies one base off it.

The time point label for this specimen denotes: more than 3 weeks on oral tofacitinib. The treatment or condition label here, explained by the study, means: oral pan-JAK inhibitor, 5-10 mg twice daily. From alopecia areata patients, peripheral blood was collected along with lesional scalp punch biopsies. PBMCs were separated by density centrifugation and stained for CD3, CD4 and CD8, after which CD4+ and CD8+ T cells were sorted on a FACSAria. Via the germline V gene (reference sequence), CDR1 is GTSNPN and CDR2 SVGIG. V lost 3 bases and J lost 4 bases, and the count of bases not matched to a germline gene is 10. Taken from cysteine to phenylalanine, the CDR3 has 15 residues. Solely the CDR3 DNA is kept, with 45 bases framed from the first base.

The sample here was CD4+ T cells sorted from blood, taken at week 4, from a patient treated with tofacitinib. The sequence is built from TRBV30 and TRBJ1-1; 8 bases in the middle match TRBD1. The TCR originated in a human donor with alopecia areata. CDR3 region: CAWSSGTGLSTEAFF. The DNA reads as follows: TGTGCCTGGAGCTCCGGGACAGGCCTTAGCACTGAAGCTTTCTTT.